The T cell receptor (beta chain) under discussion was sequenced for a study of blood T cell repertoires in COVID-19. V gave up 2 bases and J gave up 4 bases, with 14 bases separating them. This CDR3 has 14 amino acids. The V gene's germline CDR1 is SQVTM and CDR2 ANQGSEA. As originally analysed: Reference gene primer amplification gave estimated nucleated cell counts. Profiled with immunoSEQ multiplex PCR; TCRdb holds only in-frame clones, not every one. The DNA was the basis for D and trimming; V, J and clone size are from that table. This table has around 94,000 clones, 80% to 90% appearing once. The origin of this receptor is a man aged 35-49 years with active or convalescent COVID-19. The material sequenced was peripheral blood. The chain couples TRBV29-1 to TRBJ1-2; D unclear. The CDR3 reads CSVEYQIALYGYTF. The CDR3 nucleotides are TGCAGCGTTGAATACCAGATAGCCCTCTATGGCTACACCTTC.